Listed below are T cell receptor beta chains from one sample, sequenced in a study of beta chain features in type 1 diabetes. Sequencing was performed with immunoSEQ multiplex PCR; in TCRdb, only in-frame clones are kept and a portion is missing. The sample has hundreds of thousands of clones, roughly 16% seen once; the top ten hold 0.07% to 0.095%. Source material: naive CD4+ T cells from blood. These TCRs come from a man aged 18 to 30 in good health. Each CDR3 is given with its conserved first and last residue. A D gene is named only where the DNA matches it firmly. The listing skips clone size in some rows; elsewhere it reads once, few, many or a size class.

DNA,CDR3,size,D,J,V
TGTGCCAGCAGCAAACCGGGACCCGGGACGGAGAATCAGCCCCAGCATTTT,CASSKPGPGTENQPQHF,NA,NA,TRBJ1-5,TRBV21-1
TGTGCCAGCAGCGTGGGACAGGGGTCAAACACCGGGGAGCTGTTTTTT,CASSVGQGSNTGELFF,NA,TRBD1,TRBJ2-2,TRBV9
TGTGCCAGCAGTTCCCATGGGACGGCCAATTACGAGCAGTACTTC,CASSSHGTANYEQYF,NA,NA,TRBJ2-7,TRBV11-2
TGTGCCAGCAGCTTAGTTGCCGTCGGGGTTCGCTATGGCTACACCTTC,CASSLVAVGVRYGYTF,NA,NA,TRBJ1-2,TRBV7-9
TGTGCCAGCAGCTTCATTGAGCGGATTCCCTTTTGGACCTACAATGAGCAGTTCTTC,CASSFIERIPFWTYNEQFF,few,NA,TRBJ2-1,TRBV7-2
TGCGCCAGCAGCCTGAGTAGCGGGAGGAAGTCCTACAATGAGCAGTTCTTC,CASSLSSGRKSYNEQFF,few,TRBD2,TRBJ2-1,TRBV4-1
TGTGCCAGCTGCCTTGAACCCAACTCCCACGAGCAGTACTTC,CASCLEPNSHEQYF,NA,NA,TRBJ2-7,TRBV11-2
TGTGCTACTCAGGCGGGTGGGGCCAACGTCCTGACTTTC,CATQAGGANVLTF,NA,NA,TRBJ2-6,TRBV19
TGTGCCAGCAGCAGTAGGTCCAGCTCCTACAATGAGCAGTTCTTC,CASSSRSSSYNEQFF,few,NA,TRBJ2-1,TRBV21-1
TGTGCCAGCAGTTCTCAGGGGGGCTCCCCCAATGAGCAGTTCTTC,CASSSQGGSPNEQFF,NA,NA,TRBJ2-1,TRBV6-5
TGCAGTGCCCCAGACTACTACGAGCAGTACTTC,CSAPDYYEQYF,few,NA,TRBJ2-7,TRBV20-1
TGTGCCAGCTCTGACAGAGGAACTAATGAAAAACTGTTTTTT,CASSDRGTNEKLFF,NA,NA,TRBJ1-4,TRBV10-3
TGTGCCAGCAGCTTAGAAGATACGCAGTATTTT,CASSLEDTQYF,few,NA,TRBJ2-3,TRBV7-9
TGTGCCAGCAGTCCGCCTTTAGACCGGGACAGGGCTAACTACGAGCAGTACTTC,CASSPPLDRDRANYEQYF,few,TRBD1,TRBJ2-7,TRBV28
TGTGCCAGCAGCTACAGGAATTCACCCCTCCACTTT,CASSYRNSPLHF,once,NA,TRBJ1-6,TRBV28
TGTGCCAGCAGCTTGGCCGTACAGGGTGGTACTGAAGCTTTCTTT,CASSLAVQGGTEAFF,NA,NA,TRBJ1-1,TRBV5-4
TGTGCCAGCAGCCAAGGCAGGACTAGCGGGAGCCCCTACAATGAGCAGTTCTTC,CASSQGRTSGSPYNEQFF,few,TRBD2,TRBJ2-1,TRBV4-2
TGTGCCAGCAGCCCCTCCGGGACTAGCGGCAATGAGCAGTTCTTC,CASSPSGTSGNEQFF,NA,TRBD2,TRBJ2-1,TRBV9
TGTGCCAGCAGCTTACCCGACAGTTCTGAAAAACTGTTTTTT,CASSLPDSSEKLFF,NA,NA,TRBJ1-4,TRBV5-6
TGTGCCAGCAGCTTACGGGACAGGGGGCGGGAGACCCAGTACTTC,CASSLRDRGRETQYF,few,TRBD1,TRBJ2-5,TRBV7-9
TGTGCCAGCAGTTTTAGTAGCCAGCTCTACGAGCAGTACTTC,CASSFSSQLYEQYF,few,NA,TRBJ2-7,TRBV28
TGTGCCAGCAGCTTAAACGCAGGGACCAACCAAGAGACCCAGTACTTC,CASSLNAGTNQETQYF,NA,NA,TRBJ2-5,TRBV7-2
TGTGCCAGCACCTGGGACGGTGAGCAGTTCTTC,CASTWDGEQFF,NA,NA,TRBJ2-1,TRBV6-1
TGTGCCAGCAGCTTAGGGGACAGGGTAAACCAAGAGACCCAGTACTTC,CASSLGDRVNQETQYF,NA,TRBD1,TRBJ2-5,TRBV7-8
TGCGCCAGCAGCCTACCTGATGGCGGGGGAGGCACAGATACGCAGTATTTT,CASSLPDGGGGTDTQYF,NA,TRBD2,TRBJ2-3,TRBV4-1
TGTGCCAGTAGTATAGTGGCCAGCAACTCCTACGAGCAGTACTTC,CASSIVASNSYEQYF,few,NA,TRBJ2-7,TRBV19
TGCGCCAGCAAGCTTCAGGGGGTGGGCAATCAGCCCCAGCATTTT,CASKLQGVGNQPQHF,NA,TRBD1,TRBJ1-5,TRBV4-1
TGTGCCAGCAGTTTCGGGCAAGTCGGGACAGGGGATCGCTCCTACGAGCAGTACTTC,CASSFGQVGTGDRSYEQYF,NA,TRBD1,TRBJ2-7,TRBV28
TGCGCCAGCAGCCAAGCTTTGCCGGGGGAAAGAGGAAACACCATATATTTT,CASSQALPGERGNTIYF,NA,NA,TRBJ1-3,TRBV4-3
TGTGCCAGCACCCCGGCGAGGGACTTAGCAGAGACCCAGTACTTC,CASTPARDLAETQYF,NA,NA,TRBJ2-5,TRBV6-6
TGTGCCAGCAGCCGGACGGCCCGCTCTGGAAACACCATATATTTT,CASSRTARSGNTIYF,NA,NA,TRBJ1-3,TRBV14
TGTGCCAGCTCACCAACAGGGAAGGGGGATGGCTACACCTTC,CASSPTGKGDGYTF,NA,NA,TRBJ1-2,TRBV18
TGTGCCAGCATATCAGGACAGGGTAATTCACCCCTCCACTTT,CASISGQGNSPLHF,few,TRBD1,TRBJ1-6,TRBV6-5
TGTGCCAGCTCACCCGGGACAGGGGGCGTCTCAGATACGCAGTATTTT,CASSPGTGGVSDTQYF,few,TRBD1,TRBJ2-3,TRBV18
TGTGCCAGCAGCCAGCCCGGGACAGGGGGCTACGAGCAGTACTTC,CASSQPGTGGYEQYF,NA,TRBD1,TRBJ2-7,TRBV4-2
TGCGCCAGCAGCTTCGGGGGTGGCTACGAGCAGTACTTC,CASSFGGGYEQYF,NA,NA,TRBJ2-7,TRBV5-1
TGCGCCAGCAGCCAAGATGTGGTAGCGGGACGACATGAGCAGTTCTTC,CASSQDVVAGRHEQFF,NA,TRBD2,TRBJ2-1,TRBV4-1
TGTGCCAGCAGCTTGGGTGGGAGCTTGACAATGAACACTGAAGCTTTCTTT,CASSLGGSLTMNTEAFF,few,NA,TRBJ1-1,TRBV7-2
TGTGCCAGCAGTCCCGCCCACAGGGGCAATCAGCCCCAGCATTTT,CASSPAHRGNQPQHF,NA,NA,TRBJ1-5,TRBV28
TGTGCCAGCAGCCCAACACTAGCGGGGGGAATCCACGAGCAGTACTTC,CASSPTLAGGIHEQYF,NA,TRBD2,TRBJ2-7,TRBV7-2
TGTGCCAGCAGTTACGCAGGGGGAGAGCAGTACTTC,CASSYAGGEQYF,NA,TRBD1,TRBJ2-7,TRBV6-5
TGTGCCAGCAGCCGCTCCCGGGACAAAAACCCCTACGAGCAGTACTTC,CASSRSRDKNPYEQYF,few,NA,TRBJ2-7,TRBV7-2